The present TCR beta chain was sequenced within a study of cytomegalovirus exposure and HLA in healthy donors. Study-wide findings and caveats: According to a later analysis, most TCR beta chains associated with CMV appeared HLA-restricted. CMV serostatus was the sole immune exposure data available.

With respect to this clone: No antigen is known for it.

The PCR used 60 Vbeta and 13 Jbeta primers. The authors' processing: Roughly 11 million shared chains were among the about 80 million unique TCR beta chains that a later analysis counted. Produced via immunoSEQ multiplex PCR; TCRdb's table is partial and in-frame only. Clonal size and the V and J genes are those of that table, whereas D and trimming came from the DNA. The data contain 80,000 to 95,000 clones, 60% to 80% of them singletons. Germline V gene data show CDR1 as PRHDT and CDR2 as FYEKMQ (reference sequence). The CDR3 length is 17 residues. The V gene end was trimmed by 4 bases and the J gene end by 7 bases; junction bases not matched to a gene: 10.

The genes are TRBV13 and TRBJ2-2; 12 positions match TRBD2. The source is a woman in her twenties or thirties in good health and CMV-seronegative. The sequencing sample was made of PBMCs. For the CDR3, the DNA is TGTGCCAGCAGCTCGCAACTAGCGGGAGGAACCATCGGGGAGCTGTTTTTT. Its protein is CASSSQLAGGTIGELFF.